A single sample is the source of the 21 T cell receptor beta chains below, sequenced in a study of blood T cell repertoires in COVID-19. Assay: immunoSEQ multiplex PCR; the TCRdb copy retains only in-frame clones and omits some. This table has 150,000 or so clones, just over 90% appearing once. Input material: peripheral blood. These receptors all come from a woman aged 55-75 years with COVID-19, enrolled during active disease.

The chain combines TRBV7-8 with TRBJ1-5; no reliable D call. Germline values: CDR1 SGHVS, CDR2 FQNEAQ. CDR3 length equals 15 residues. Trimming pared 1 base from V and 3 bases from J, leaving 10 bases between. The CDR3 here is CASSLGARNNQPQHF. CDR3 coding DNA: TGTGCCAGCAGCTTAGGTGCTAGGAACAATCAGCCCCAGCATTTT.

The chain employs TRBV7-9 and TRBJ2-2, with 8 bases matching TRBD2. The CDR3 runs to 17 residues. Germline-derived CDR1 and CDR2 are SEHNR and FQNEAQ (reference sequence). J was trimmed by 4 bases and V by 4 bases; bases with no gene match: 11. The CDR3 protein is CASSSRGSGVPTGELFF. The CDR3 coding sequence is TGTGCCAGCAGCTCCCGGGGTAGCGGGGTTCCCACCGGGGAGCTGTTTTTT.

The chain has TRBV6-5 and TRBJ2-5; 8 nucleotides line up with TRBD1. This CDR3 contains 15 residues. V lost 6 bases and J lost 5; bases outside the gene matches: 11. Germline CDR1 reads MNHEY; CDR2 reads SVGAGI. The chain's CDR3 is CASSRTGQGGETQYF. The CDR3 nucleotides read TGTGCCAGCAGCCGTACCGGACAGGGCGGCGAGACCCAGTACTTC.

This chain uses TRBV2 with TRBJ1-2, with 8 bases fitting TRBD1. V shed 6 bases and J 4 bases; nucleotides not matched to a gene: 7. Germline V CDR1 and CDR2: SNHLY, FYNNEI. The CDR3 loop spans 14 amino acids. CDR3 DNA: TGTGCCAGCAGCCCAGGGGGCGCGTCCTATGGCTACACCTTC. Encoded protein: CASSPGGASYGYTF.

The chain employs TRBV7-9 and TRBJ2-3; D perhaps matches TRBD1 (6 bases). The CDR3 covers 14 residues. Trimming left V 1 base short and J 6 bases short, with 11 bases between. Germline assignment: CDR1 SEHNR and CDR2 FQNEAQ (reference sequence). In nucleotides, the CDR3 is TGTGCCAGCAGCTTAGGTGGGGGCAGGGATACGCAGTATTTT. It specifies CASSLGGGRDTQYF.

V gene TRBV11-2 combines with J gene TRBJ2-7; 9 nucleotides align to TRBD1. CDR1 and CDR2 from the germline V gene are SGHAT and FQNNGV. Trimming removed 3 bases from V and 5 bases from J; junction bases left unmatched: 8. The CDR3 is 15 amino acids. The CDR3 reads CASSFYRGRVDEQYF. As DNA, the CDR3 is TGTGCCAGCAGCTTTTACAGGGGGCGCGTCGACGAGCAGTACTTC.

The chain couples TRBV18 to TRBJ2-1; 13 bases fit TRBD2. J was trimmed by 3 bases and V by 3 bases; bases with no gene match: 11. CDR3 size: 19 residues. The V gene's germline CDR1 is KGHSH and CDR2 LQKENI. The CDR3: CASSPTPSGLAGIYNEQFF. Here the CDR3 DNA reads TGTGCCAGCTCACCCACCCCCTCGGGACTAGCGGGGATCTACAATGAGCAGTTCTTC.

The gene calls are TRBV4-3 and TRBJ1-5; perhaps TRBD1 as D (5 bases). This CDR3 spans 14 amino acids. With 0 bases removed from V and 7 bases from J, the gap between germline ends came to 10 bases. The V gene's germline CDR1 is LGHNA and CDR2 YSLEER. The CDR3 DNA follows: TGCGCCAGCAGCCAAGATGGGGGGGGGCAGCCCCAGCATTTT. Translated, it gives CASSQDGGGQPQHF.

This clone was recorded once. V usage is TRBV19 and J usage is TRBJ1-5; the D is unclear. Per germline, CDR1 LNHDA and CDR2 SQIVND (reference sequence). The CDR3 is made up of 14 amino acids. With 1 base removed from V and 3 bases from J, the gap between germline ends came to 7 bases. The CDR3: CASSIGNNNQPQHF. For the CDR3, the DNA is TGTGCCAGTAGTATAGGCAACAACAATCAGCCCCAGCATTTT.

The V and J genes are TRBV7-2 and TRBJ1-2, with D possibly being TRBD1 (5 bases). The length of the CDR3 is 15 residues. The germline V and J ends were trimmed by 1 base and 7 bases, with 16 bases remaining between them. From germline, CDR1 is SGHTA and CDR2 FQGNSA. The CDR3 DNA is TGTGCCAGCAGCTTAGTGGGGCGGGAGGGGCCTGGCTACACCTTC. Residues: CASSLVGREGPGYTF.

The chain has TRBV6-5 and TRBJ1-5; D possibly corresponds to TRBD1 (6 bases). The V end lost 6 bases, the J end lost 6 bases, and 15 bases lay between the germline ends. Per the germline V gene, CDR1 is MNHEY and CDR2 is SVGAGI. The CDR3 is 14 amino acids. The CDR3 loop is CASSVRGGGQPQHF. The CDR3 DNA follows: TGTGCCAGCAGCGTGAGGGGGGGCGGTCAGCCCCAGCATTTT.

The chain employs TRBV19 and TRBJ2-7; a weak D match, TRBD2 (6 bases). The V end was cut by 5 bases, the J end by 3 bases, with 14 bases between. This CDR3 has 14 amino acids. The germline V gene encodes CDR1 LNHDA and CDR2 SQIVND (reference sequence). CDR3 coding DNA: TGTGCCAGTAGTGCGGGACCCAGGCTCTACGAGCAGTACTTC. Protein sequence: CASSAGPRLYEQYF.

The gene calls are TRBV6-5 and TRBJ1-5; D unresolved. Germline loops: CDR1 MNHEY, CDR2 SVGAGI. Trimming removed 5 bases at V and 0 bases at J, with 8 bases between. The CDR3 is 14 amino acids. In DNA, the CDR3 is TGTGCCAGCAGTCCCGTCTATAGCAATCAGCCCCAGCATTTT. This sequence encodes CASSPVYSNQPQHF.

The V gene is TRBV5-1, the J gene TRBJ2-3; 9 nucleotides line up with TRBD1. CDR3 length: 18 residues. The trim removed 1 base at V and 7 bases at J, leaving 16 bases unmatched. Germline CDR1 and CDR2: SGHRS and YFSETQ. CDR3 bases: TGCGCCAGCAGCTTGAGCGACAGGGGGGCATCACCCTTCTATACGCAGTATTTT. It translates to CASSLSDRGASPFYTQYF.

The chain uses TRBV9 and TRBJ2-7; D is possibly TRBD1 (6 bases). This CDR3 is built from 12 residues. The germline CDR1 and CDR2 sequences are SGDLS and YYNGEE. V was clipped by 4 bases and J by 6 bases, with 11 bases between them. CDR3 residues: CASSPGGPEQYF. CDR3 sequence (DNA): TGTGCCAGCAGCCCTGGGGGCCCCGAGCAGTACTTC.

V is TRBV10-1 and J is TRBJ1-2, with TRBD1 identical over 9 bases. The ends lost 8 bases at V and 4 bases at J; junction bases unmatched: 23. CDR1 is WNHNN and CDR2 is SYGVQD in the germline V gene (reference sequence). The CDR3 totals 19 residues. The CDR3 DNA reads TGCGCCAGCGGCCTGTTCCCAAGCGGCACCACAGGGGGCAGCTATGGCTACACCTTC. This encodes CASGLFPSGTTGGSYGYTF.

J is TRBJ1-4 and V is TRBV6-2 or TRBV6-3; unclear D gene. The CDR3 contains 15 residues. Trimming removed 0 bases at V and 6 bases at J, with 11 bases between. Germline V lookup: CDR1 MNHEY, CDR2 SVGEGT. The CDR3 reads CASSYSRSRYEKLFF. The CDR3 region has the DNA TGTGCCAGCAGTTACTCCCGAAGTCGGTATGAAAAACTGTTTTTT.

This clone occurred a few times. The chain uses TRBV6-5 and TRBJ2-7, with 7 bases fitting TRBD2. V trimming: 10 bases; J trimming: 5 bases; junction bases outside the gene matches: 5. This CDR3 comprises 11 residues. Per germline, CDR1 MNHEY and CDR2 SVGAGI. Here the CDR3 DNA reads TGTGCCACCCCGGGGAGGGACGAGCAGTACTTC. It encodes CATPGRDEQYF.

The chain recombines TRBV9 with TRBJ2-3; 8 bases are shared with TRBD2. J was trimmed by 2 bases and V by 0 bases; bases with no gene match: 2. Germline assignment: CDR1 SGDLS and CDR2 YYNGEE. The CDR3 loop spans 15 amino acids. The CDR3 loop reads CASSVGSGATDTQYF. DNA for the CDR3: TGTGCCAGCAGCGTAGGTAGCGGGGCCACAGATACGCAGTATTTT. Together with reference TRBV9 and TRBJ2-3, the CDR3 gives the full variable domain: DSGVTQTPKHLITATGQRVTLRCSPRSGDLSVYWYQQSLDQGLQFLIQYYNGEERAKGNILERFSAQQFPDLHSELNLSSLELGDSALYFCASSVGSGATDTQYFGPGTRLTVL.

The chain is built from TRBV19 and TRBJ2-1; D is possibly TRBD1 (5 bases). The length of the CDR3 is 13 residues. The germline V gene has CDR1 LNHDA and CDR2 SQIVND (reference sequence). The V end lost 10 bases, the J end lost 10 bases, and 20 bases lay between the germline ends. The CDR3 DNA is TGTGCCACCCGGATGGTAGGGGCGCAAGAGCAGTTCTTC. Residues: CATRMVGAQEQFF.

This clone was picked up one time. The chain's CDR3 is CASSIQYSGNTIYF. DNA for the CDR3: TGTGCCAGTAGTATACAGTACTCTGGAAACACCATATATTTT. The genes are TRBV19 and TRBJ1-3; D gene ambiguous. Trimming removed 2 bases from V and 0 bases from J, with 5 bases in between. There are 14 residues in the CDR3. Germline CDR1 and CDR2: LNHDA and SQIVND (reference sequence).